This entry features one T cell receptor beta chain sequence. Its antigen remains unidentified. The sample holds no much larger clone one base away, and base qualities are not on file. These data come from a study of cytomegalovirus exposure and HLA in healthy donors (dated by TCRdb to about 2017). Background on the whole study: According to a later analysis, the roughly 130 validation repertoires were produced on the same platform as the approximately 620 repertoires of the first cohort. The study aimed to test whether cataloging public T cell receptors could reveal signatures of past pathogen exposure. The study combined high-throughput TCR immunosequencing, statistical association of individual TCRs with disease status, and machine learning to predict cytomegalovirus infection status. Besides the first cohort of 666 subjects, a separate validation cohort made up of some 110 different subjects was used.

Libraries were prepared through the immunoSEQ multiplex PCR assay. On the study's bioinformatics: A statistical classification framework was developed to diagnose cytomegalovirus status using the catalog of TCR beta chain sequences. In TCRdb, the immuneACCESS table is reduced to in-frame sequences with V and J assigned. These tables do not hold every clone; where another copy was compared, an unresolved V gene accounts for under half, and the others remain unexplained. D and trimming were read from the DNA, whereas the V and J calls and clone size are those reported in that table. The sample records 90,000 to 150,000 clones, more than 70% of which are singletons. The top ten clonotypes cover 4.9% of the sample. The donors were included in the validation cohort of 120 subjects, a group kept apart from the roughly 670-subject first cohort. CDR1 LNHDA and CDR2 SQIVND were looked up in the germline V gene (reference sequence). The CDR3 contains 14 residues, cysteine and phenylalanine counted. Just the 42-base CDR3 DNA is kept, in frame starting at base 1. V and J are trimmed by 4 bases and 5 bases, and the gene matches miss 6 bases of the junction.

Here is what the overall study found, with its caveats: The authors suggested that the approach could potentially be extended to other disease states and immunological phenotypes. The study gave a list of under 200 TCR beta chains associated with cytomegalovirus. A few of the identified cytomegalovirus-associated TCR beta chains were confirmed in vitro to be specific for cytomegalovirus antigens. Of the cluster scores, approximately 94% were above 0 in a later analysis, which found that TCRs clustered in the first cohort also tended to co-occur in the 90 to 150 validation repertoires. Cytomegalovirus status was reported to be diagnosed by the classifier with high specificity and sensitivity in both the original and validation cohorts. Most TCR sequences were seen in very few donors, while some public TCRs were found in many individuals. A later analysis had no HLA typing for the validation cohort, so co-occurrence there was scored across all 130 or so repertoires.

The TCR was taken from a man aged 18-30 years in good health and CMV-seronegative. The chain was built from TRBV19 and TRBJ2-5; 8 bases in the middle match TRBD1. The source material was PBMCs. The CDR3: CASSSPGGGETQYF. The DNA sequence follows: TGTGCCAGTAGTAGCCCAGGGGGCGGGGAGACCCAGTACTTC.